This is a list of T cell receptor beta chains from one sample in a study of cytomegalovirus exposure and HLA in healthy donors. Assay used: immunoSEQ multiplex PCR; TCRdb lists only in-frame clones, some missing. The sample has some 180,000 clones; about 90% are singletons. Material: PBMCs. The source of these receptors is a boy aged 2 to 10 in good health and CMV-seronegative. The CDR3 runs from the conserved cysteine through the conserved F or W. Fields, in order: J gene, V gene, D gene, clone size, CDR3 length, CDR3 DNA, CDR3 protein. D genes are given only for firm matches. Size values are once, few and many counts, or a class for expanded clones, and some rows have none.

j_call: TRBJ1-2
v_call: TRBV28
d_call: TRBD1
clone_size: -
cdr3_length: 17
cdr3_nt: TGTGCCAGCAGTCCGGGGACAGACCTGCCCCTGAAGTATGGCTACACCTTC
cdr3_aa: CASSPGTDLPLKYGYTF

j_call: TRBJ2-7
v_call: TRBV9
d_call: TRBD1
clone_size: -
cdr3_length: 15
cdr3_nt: TGTGCCAGCAGCGTGGGGTGGGACAGATACTACGAGCAGTACTTC
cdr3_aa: CASSVGWDRYYEQYF

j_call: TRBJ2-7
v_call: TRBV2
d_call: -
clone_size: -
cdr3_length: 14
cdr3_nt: TGTGCCAGCAGAGTGGGACTGGGAGACTACGAGCAGTACTTC
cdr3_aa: CASRVGLGDYEQYF

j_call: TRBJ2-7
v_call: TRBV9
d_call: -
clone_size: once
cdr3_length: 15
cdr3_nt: TGTGCCAGCAGCCCGACACGGTCTACCTCCTACGAGCAGTACTTC
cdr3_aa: CASSPTRSTSYEQYF

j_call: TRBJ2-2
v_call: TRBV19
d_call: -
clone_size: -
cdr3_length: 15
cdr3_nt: TGTGCCAGTAGTATAGTCGGGGGAGCAGCCGGGGAGCTGTTTTTT
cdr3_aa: CASSIVGGAAGELFF

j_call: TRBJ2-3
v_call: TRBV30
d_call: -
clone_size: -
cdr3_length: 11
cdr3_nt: TGTGCCTGCCAAACTAAAGATACGCAGTATTTT
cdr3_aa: CACQTKDTQYF

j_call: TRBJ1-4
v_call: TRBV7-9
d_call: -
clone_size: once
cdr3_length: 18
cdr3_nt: TGTGCCAGCAGCTGGGGCAGGGGCCTCCAAGCCGATAATGAAAAACTGTTTTTT
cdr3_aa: CASSWGRGLQADNEKLFF

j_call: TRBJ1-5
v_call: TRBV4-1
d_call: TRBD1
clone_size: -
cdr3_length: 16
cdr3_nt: TGCGCCAGCAGCCAAGAGGGGACAGGGGAAAATCAGCCCCAGCATTTT
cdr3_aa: CASSQEGTGENQPQHF

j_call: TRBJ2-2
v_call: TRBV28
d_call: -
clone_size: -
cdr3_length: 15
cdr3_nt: TGTGCCAGCAGTAGACTAGACTCGAACACCGGGGAGCTGTTTTTT
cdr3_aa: CASSRLDSNTGELFF

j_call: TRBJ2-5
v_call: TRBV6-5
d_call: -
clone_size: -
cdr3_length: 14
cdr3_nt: TGTGCCAGCAGTTCCCCGGGTTTATCGGAGACCCAGTACTTC
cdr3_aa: CASSSPGLSETQYF

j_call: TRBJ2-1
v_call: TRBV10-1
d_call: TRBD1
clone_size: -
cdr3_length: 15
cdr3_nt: TGCGCCAGCAATGAGGGACAGGGGATATACAATGAGCAGTTCTTC
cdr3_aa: CASNEGQGIYNEQFF

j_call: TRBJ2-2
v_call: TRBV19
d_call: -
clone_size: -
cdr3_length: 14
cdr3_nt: TGTGCCAGTAGTATTGTCGATGCTACTTTGGAGCTGTTTTTT
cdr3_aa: CASSIVDATLELFF

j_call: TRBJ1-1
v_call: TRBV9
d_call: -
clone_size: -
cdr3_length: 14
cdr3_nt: TGTGCCAGCAGCGTAGAGACGGGAGTCACTGAAGCTTTCTTT
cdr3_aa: CASSVETGVTEAFF

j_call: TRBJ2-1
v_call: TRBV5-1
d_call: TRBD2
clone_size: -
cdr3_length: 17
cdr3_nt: TGCGCCAGCAGCTTGTTCAGCGGGGGGGCCAAGTTCGGTGAGCAGTTCTTC
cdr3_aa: CASSLFSGGAKFGEQFF

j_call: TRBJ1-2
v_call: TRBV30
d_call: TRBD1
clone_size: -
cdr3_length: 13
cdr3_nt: TGTGCCGGGCCGGGACAGGGGAACTATGGCTACACCTTC
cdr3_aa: CAGPGQGNYGYTF

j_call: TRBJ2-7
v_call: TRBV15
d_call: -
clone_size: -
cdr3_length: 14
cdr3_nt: TGTGCCACCAGCACCTTGGTGGGGCCCCAGGAGCAGTACTTC
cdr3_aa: CATSTLVGPQEQYF

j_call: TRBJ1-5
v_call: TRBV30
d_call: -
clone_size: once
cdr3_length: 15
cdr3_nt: TGTGCCTGGAGTGTAGGAAACAGGGCTGATCAGCCCCAGCATTTT
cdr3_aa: CAWSVGNRADQPQHF

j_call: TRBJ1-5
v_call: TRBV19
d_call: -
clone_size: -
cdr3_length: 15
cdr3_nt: TGTGCCAGTAGTCCAGCGGGATATAGCAATCAGCCCCAGCATTTT
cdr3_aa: CASSPAGYSNQPQHF

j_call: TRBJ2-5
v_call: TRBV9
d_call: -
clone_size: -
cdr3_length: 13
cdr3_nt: TGTGCCAGCAGCTTGGGACTGGGAGAGACCCAGTACTTC
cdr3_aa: CASSLGLGETQYF

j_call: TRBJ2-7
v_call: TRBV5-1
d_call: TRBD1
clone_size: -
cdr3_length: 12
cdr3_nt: TGCGCCAGCAGGTACGACAGGGCCGAGCAGTACTTC
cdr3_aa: CASRYDRAEQYF

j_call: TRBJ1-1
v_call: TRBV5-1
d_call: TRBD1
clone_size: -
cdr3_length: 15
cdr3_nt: TGCGCCAGCAGCTTGGGAGACAGGGAGAACACTGAAGCTTTCTTT
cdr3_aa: CASSLGDRENTEAFF

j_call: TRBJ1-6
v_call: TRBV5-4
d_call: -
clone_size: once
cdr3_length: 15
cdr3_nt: TGTGCCAGCAGCGGGGGGGTCTCCTATAATTCACCCCTCCACTTT
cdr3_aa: CASSGGVSYNSPLHF

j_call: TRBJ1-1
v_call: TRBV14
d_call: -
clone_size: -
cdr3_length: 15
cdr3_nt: TGTGCCAGCAGCCAGCTAACAGTCAAGAACACTGAAGCTTTCTTT
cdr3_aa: CASSQLTVKNTEAFF

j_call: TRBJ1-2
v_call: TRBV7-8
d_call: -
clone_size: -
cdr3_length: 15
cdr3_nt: TGTGCCAGCAGCGAAGGACCCCGGACAGCTCATGGCTACACCTTC
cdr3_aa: CASSEGPRTAHGYTF

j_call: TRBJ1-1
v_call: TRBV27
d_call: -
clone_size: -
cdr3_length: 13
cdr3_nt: TGTGCCAGCAGTCTGGGGCGGAACACTGAAGCTTTCTTT
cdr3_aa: CASSLGRNTEAFF

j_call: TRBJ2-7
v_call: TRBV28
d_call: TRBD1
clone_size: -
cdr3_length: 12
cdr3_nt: TGTGCCAGCGAGGGACAGCTAGGCGAGCAGTACTTC
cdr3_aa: CASEGQLGEQYF

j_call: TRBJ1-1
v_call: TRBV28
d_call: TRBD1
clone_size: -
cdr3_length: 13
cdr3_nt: TGTGCCAGCAGACCGACAGGGTTCACTGAAGCTTTCTTT
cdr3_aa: CASRPTGFTEAFF

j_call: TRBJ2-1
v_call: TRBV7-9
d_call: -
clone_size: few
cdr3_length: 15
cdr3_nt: TGTGCCAGCAGCCGAGGCGGGATATCATACAATGAGCAGTTCTTC
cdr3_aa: CASSRGGISYNEQFF

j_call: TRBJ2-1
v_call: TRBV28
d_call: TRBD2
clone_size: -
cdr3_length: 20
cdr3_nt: TGTGCCAGCAGTTTAGGGGGACTAGCGGGAGGGTTTAATCAGTACAATGAGCAGTTCTTC
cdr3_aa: CASSLGGLAGGFNQYNEQFF

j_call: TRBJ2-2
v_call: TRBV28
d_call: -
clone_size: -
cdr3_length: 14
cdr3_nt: TGTGCCAGCAGGGGAGCCCCGAACACCGGGGAGCTGTTTTTT
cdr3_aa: CASRGAPNTGELFF

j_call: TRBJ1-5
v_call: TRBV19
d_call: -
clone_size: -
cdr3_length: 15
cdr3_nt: TGTGCCAGTGCGGACCGGGGAATCGGCAATCAGCCCCAGCATTTT
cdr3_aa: CASADRGIGNQPQHF

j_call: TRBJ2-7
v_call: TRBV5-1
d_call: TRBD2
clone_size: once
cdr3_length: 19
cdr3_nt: TGCGCCAGCGCCTTATGGACTAGCGGGAGGGCCTATCAGTCCTACGAGCAGTACTTC
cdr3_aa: CASALWTSGRAYQSYEQYF